What follows is one TCR beta chain and its context. This clonotype was picked up a small number of times. It has no known antigen specificity. Base qualities were left out, and no much larger clone turns up one base away. The reads were generated on an Illumina NovaSeq 6000. TCRalpha and TCRbeta cDNA libraries were built by 5'RACE with constant-segment primers, adding sample barcodes and unique molecular identifiers. Trizol reagent was used to extract RNA from every sample. Libraries were amplified in two PCR steps, with a second sample barcode and Illumina TruSeq adapters added in the second step. Libraries were sequenced on an Illumina NovaSeq with 2 x 150 bp paired-end reads. Processing in the source paper ran as follows. With migec v1.2.7, reads were demultiplexed and then collapsed into UMI-guided consensus sequences. Using mixcr v2.1.11, the UMI consensuses were aligned to TRA and TRB V and J templates and assembled into clonotypes. Clonotypes were classified as expanded or contracted when called significant by both edgeR and NoisET, with noise models trained on biological replicates. For edgeR calls, the cutoffs were a false discovery rate-adjusted p below 0.01 and a log2 fold-change threshold of 1. As an exploratory analysis of dynamics, max-normalized trajectories of the 1000 most abundant clonotypes were examined by PCA with hierarchical clustering. Separately sequenced CD4+ and CD8+ repertoires were used to assign a CD4 or CD8 phenotype to each responding clone. Using fastp trimming at Q25 and MiXCR clonotype assembly, TCRdb reanalyzed the public sequencing data and kept in-frame beta chains. A single entry per CDR3 protein holds the most common genes and DNA from its merged rows. The V and J calls were determined by TCRdb, not by the authors. Present in this sample are roughly 510,000 distinct CDR3 sequences, around 15% of which were seen just once. Of the sample, roughly 7.7% falls within the top ten clones.

The data derive from a study of T-cell memory formation after mild COVID-19 (TCRdb year 2021). Broadly, across the study: TCR sequence clusters from the two donors were found to be largely donor specific. T-cell clones expanding and contracting after mild COVID-19 in a couple of donors were tracked by longitudinal TCRalpha and TCRbeta repertoire sequencing. The cohort comprised two young, previously healthy adult volunteers, one female and one male.

PBMCs were isolated by Ficoll-Paque density gradient centrifugation. Paper-wide results and their limitations: Contracting CD4+ clones were found mainly in CM and EM memory subsets, while CD8+ clones were enriched in EMRA. Clones contracting from day 15 to 85 had balanced CD4/CD8 phenotypes, while a second wave expanding from day 15 to 37 was biased towards CD4+. The study included only a couple of mild cases, and larger cohorts that include severe cases with pre-infection samples were judged to be necessary. The detection of some responding clones in pre-infection memory suggests that pre-existing cross-reactive memory T cells joined the SARS-CoV-2 response. The second-wave clones that peaked on day 37 were not confirmed to be SARS-CoV-2 specific.

The CDR3 runs 14 amino acids, cysteine and phenylalanine included. The DNA shown is the 42-base CDR3, in frame from base 1. Trimming removed 8 bases from V and 8 bases from J; the gene matches leave 13 bases unexplained. The receptor chain draws on TRBV12-3 or TRBV12-4 and TRBJ2-3, with 7 middle bases fitting TRBD1. The sequence came from an adult woman who had mild COVID-19 (a few samples of this study predate the infection). The sample titles of this study are shuffled in the database, so cell type and time point are left out; the donor was told from shared clones. Input material: PBMCs or a T cell subset sorted from them (not recorded which). The sequenced DNA is TGTGCCAGCGGCAAAGGGGGCGCCTCTGTTACGCAGTATTTT. Translated, this is CASGKGGASVTQYF.